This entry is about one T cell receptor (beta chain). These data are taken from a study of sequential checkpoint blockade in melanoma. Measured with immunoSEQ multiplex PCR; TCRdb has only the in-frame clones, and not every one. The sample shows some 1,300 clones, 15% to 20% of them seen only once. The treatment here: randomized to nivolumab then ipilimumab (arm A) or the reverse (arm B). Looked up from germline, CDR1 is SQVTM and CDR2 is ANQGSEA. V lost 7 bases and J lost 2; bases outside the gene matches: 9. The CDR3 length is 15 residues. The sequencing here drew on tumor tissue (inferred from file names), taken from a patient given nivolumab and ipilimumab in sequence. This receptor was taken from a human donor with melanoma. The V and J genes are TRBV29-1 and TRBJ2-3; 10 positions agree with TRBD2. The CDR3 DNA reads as TGCAGCGCAAAGCGGACTAGCGGAGCCACAGATACGCAGTATTTT. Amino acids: CSAKRTSGATDTQYF.